This T cell receptor (beta chain) was identified in a study of PD-L1 blockade in urothelial cancer. The V segment lost 3 bases and the J segment 6 bases; nucleotides outside the gene matches: 4. CDR1 and CDR2 (germline): MGHRA, YSYEKL. This CDR3 comprises 13 residues. This clone came up a few times. TCRdb's table, derived via immunoSEQ multiplex PCR, lists solely in-frame clones and lacks some. The sample carries around 68,000 clones, 75% to 90% recorded once. The time point is: pretreatment peripheral blood. The clonotype originates from a man aged 70-80 years with urothelial cancer. The V call is TRBV4-1, the J call TRBJ1-1; 7 nucleotides agree with TRBD1. The sample in question was PBMCs, obtained around atezolizumab (anti-PD-L1) treatment. The CDR3, as DNA: TGCGCCAGCAGCCAGGGACAGATCCCTGAAGCTTTCTTT. As protein: CASSQGQIPEAFF.